This entry lists 20 T cell receptor beta chains sequenced from one sample in a study of OX40 agonist ivuxolimab in advanced cancers. Clones were read by immunoSEQ multiplex PCR, and TCRdb kept only the in-frame ones, dropping some. The table has over 50,000 clones, about 88% seen once. The source was CD4+ or CD8+ T cells sorted from blood, collected in a trial of the OX40 agonist ivuxolimab. Receptor source: an adult with an advanced solid tumor such as melanoma, head and neck, liver or kidney cancer.

This chain joins TRBV6-5 and TRBJ1-1; 10 bases fit TRBD1. Germline-derived CDR1 and CDR2 are MNHEY and SVGAGI. There are 15 residues in the CDR3. The junction had 15 bases not matched to a gene; V was cut back by 6 bases and J by 11 bases. CDR3 region: CASRPPTTGGDRAFF. For the CDR3, the DNA is TGTGCCAGCAGACCTCCTACGACAGGGGGCGATCGGGCTTTCTTT.

The chain uses TRBV6-1 and TRBJ2-2; unclear D gene. Per the germline V gene, CDR1 is MNHNS and CDR2 is SASEGT. V was trimmed by 10 bases and J by 0 bases, leaving 9 bases between them. The CDR3 has 13 amino acids. The CDR3 sequence: CATRPPNTGELFF. The DNA of the CDR3 is TGTGCCACCAGACCGCCGAACACCGGGGAGCTGTTTTTT.

This clone was picked up one time. Sequence at one end of the junction differs from germline and may be a read error. The same CDR3 arises from other DNA sequences in this sample as well. The chain uses TRBV19 and TRBJ1-4; unclear D gene. CDR1 and CDR2 from the germline V gene are LNHDA and SQIVND (reference sequence). This CDR3 spans 14 amino acids. CDR3 loop: CASTLTATNEKLFF. CDR3 nucleotide sequence: TGTGCCAGTACCTTGACGGCAACTAATGAAAAATTGTTTTTT.

This clone was picked up a small number of times. The V and J genes are TRBV18 and TRBJ1-4; 8 nucleotides match TRBD1. This CDR3 is built from 14 residues. The V gene's germline CDR1 is KGHSH and CDR2 LQKENI. Trimming removed 6 bases from V and 8 bases from J; junction bases left unmatched: 8. The CDR3 here is CASSLDRVQEKLFF. CDR3 bases: TGTGCCAGCTCGCTGGACAGGGTGCAAGAAAAACTGTTTTTT.

This clone is a singleton in its sample. This chain joins TRBV29-1 and TRBJ2-5; D possibly corresponds to TRBD2 (5 bases). CDR1 is SQVTM, CDR2 ANQGSEA, per germline. V was shortened by 6 bases and J by 1 base, with 9 bases between the two germline ends. CDR3 size: 12 residues. In nucleotides, the CDR3 is TGCAGCGTAGCCCGGGGCCAAGAGACCCAGTACTTC. This gives the protein CSVARGQETQYF.

The chain joins TRBV6-6 to TRBJ2-7; 9 bases match TRBD1. This CDR3 region has 15 residues. Trimming at V came to 5 bases and at J to 5 bases, leaving 10 bases not matched to a gene. Germline CDR1 and CDR2: MNHNY and SVGAGI (reference sequence). The CDR3 DNA sequence: TGTGCCAGCAGTGACGCAAGGGACAGGGATCACGAGCAGTACTTC. Translation: CASSDARDRDHEQYF.

V and J are TRBV27 and TRBJ1-2; TRBD1 matches 7 bases. With 6 bases clipped from V and 2 bases from J, the junction kept 9 bases outside the gene matches. Germline V lookup: CDR1 MNHEY, CDR2 SMNVEV (reference sequence). This CDR3 is built from 15 residues. The CDR3 DNA is TGTGCCAGCAGGCCCGACAGGGCAGGAAACTATGGCTACACCTTC. Translation gives CASRPDRAGNYGYTF.

The genes are TRBV18 and TRBJ2-2; D is undetermined. V was shortened by 3 bases and J by 5 bases, with 4 bases between the two germline ends. The CDR3 has 12 residues. CDR1 KGHSH and CDR2 LQKENI come from the germline V gene. The CDR3 reads CASSPLTGELFF. DNA of the CDR3: TGTGCCAGCTCACCGTTAACCGGGGAGCTGTTTTTT.

The chain carries TRBV28 and TRBJ2-5; D might be TRBD2 (5 bases). V lost 6 bases and J lost 2, with 10 bases in between. Germline CDR1 reads MDHEN; CDR2 reads SYDVKM. CDR3 size: 13 residues. Written as DNA, the CDR3 is TGTGCCAGCAGCTCCGGGATTCAAGAGACCCAGTACTTC. Translating gives CASSSGIQETQYF.

This chain links TRBV6-5 with TRBJ2-6, with 7 bases lining up with TRBD1. There are 14 residues in the CDR3. V lost 7 bases and J lost 2; bases outside the gene matches: 2. The V gene's germline CDR1 is MNHEY and CDR2 SVGAGI. The CDR3 loop is CASNRGAGANVLTF. The CDR3 DNA sequence: TGTGCCAGCAACAGGGGCGCTGGGGCCAACGTCCTGACTTTC.

The chain couples TRBV7-2 to TRBJ2-2; the D gene is possibly TRBD1 (5 bases). CDR1 is SGHTA, CDR2 FQGNSA, per germline. Trimming removed 2 bases from V and 7 bases from J, with 14 bases in between. The CDR3 is 15 amino acids. The CDR3 nucleotides read TGTGCCAGCAGCTTACAGGGAACTTTGATCGGGGAGCTGTTTTTT. Encoded protein: CASSLQGTLIGELFF.

For this clone: Other DNA sequences in this sample translate to the same CDR3. The V gene is TRBV6-6, the J gene TRBJ1-5, with D uncertain. V was trimmed by 0 bases and J by 0 bases, leaving 3 bases between them. The germline V gene encodes CDR1 MNHNY and CDR2 SVGAGI (reference sequence). The CDR3 runs to 14 residues. CDR3 bases: TGTGCCAGCAGTTACTCTGGTAGCAATCAGCCCCAGCATTTT. Its translation: CASSYSGSNQPQHF.

The chain has TRBV2 and TRBJ1-2; no clear D. V shed 1 base and J shed 7 bases, with 13 bases lying between them. CDR3 length: 14 amino acids. Germline CDR1 is SNHLY and CDR2 is FYNNEI. CDR3 sequence (DNA): TGTGCCAGCAGTGAAGTCATCGGTCTGGGTGGCTACACCTTC. Translated, it gives CASSEVIGLGGYTF.

This clone was detected only once. An end of the junction differs from the germline gene, which may be a read error. The chain is built from TRBV28 and TRBJ2-7; 8 bases fit TRBD1. Germline V CDR1 and CDR2: MDHEN, SYDVKM. CDR3 size: 16 residues. The CDR3 spells CASNLGSSQGVREQYF. DNA for the CDR3: TGTGCCAGCAATTTAGGGTCTTCACAGGGGGTTCGGGAGCAGTACTTC.

This chain links TRBV6-5 with TRBJ1-3, with TRBD1 as a possible D gene (5 bases). The ends were cut back, 0 bases at V and 4 bases at J, with 13 bases in the middle. The CDR3 consists of 16 residues. The germline gives CDR1 MNHEY, CDR2 SVGAGI. The DNA for the CDR3 is TGTGCCAGCAGTTACTCCGGGACCGGGAGGGGAAACACCATATATTTT. Amino acids: CASSYSGTGRGNTIYF.

The CDR3 loop reads CAISERTGSSYEQYF. In nucleotides, the CDR3 is TGTGCCATCAGTGAGCGGACAGGCAGCTCCTACGAGCAGTACTTC. The chain has TRBV10-3 and TRBJ2-7; TRBD1 matches at 7 bases. This CDR3 contains 15 residues. V lost 2 bases and J lost 0; bases outside the gene matches: 4. Germline V gives CDR1 ENHRY, CDR2 SYGVKD.

V and J are TRBV6-6 and TRBJ1-1; D remains ambiguous. This CDR3 is built from 13 residues. Germline V gives CDR1 MNHNY, CDR2 SVGAGI (reference sequence). V lost 6 bases and J lost 5, with 13 bases in between. In DNA, the CDR3 is TGTGCCAGCAGGGGGTATAGGGAAACTGAAGCTTTCTTT. Its protein is CASRGYRETEAFF.

This sequence joins TRBV5-4 and TRBJ2-7, with TRBD1 identical over 11 bases. V lost 3 bases, J lost 3 bases, and 5 bases stayed unmatched. CDR3 length: 15 residues. Germline assignment: CDR1 SGHNT and CDR2 YYREEE (reference sequence). CDR3 coding DNA: TGTGCCAGCAGCTCTCGGACAGGGGGCTACTACGAGCAGTACTTC. Translated: CASSSRTGGYYEQYF.

V usage is TRBV14 and J usage is TRBJ2-5; no clear D. The last part of the DNA fits TRBJ2-7 better; the J call may be wrong. Looked up from germline, CDR1 is SGHDN and CDR2 is FVKESK. This CDR3 is 14 amino acids long. CDR3 DNA: TGTGCCAGCAGCCAAGATCGATCTACCTACGAGCAGTACTTC. It codes for CASSQDRSTYEQYF.

The V call is TRBV6-1, the J call TRBJ2-3, with 9 bases fitting TRBD1. Germline V CDR1 and CDR2: MNHNS, SASEGT. CDR3 length: 17 amino acids. Trimming at V came to 2 bases and at J to 6 bases, leaving 12 bases not matched to a gene. The CDR3 coding sequence is TGTGCCAGCAGTGAAACCCTAGGGACAGGGTCACACGATACGCAGTATTTT. As protein: CASSETLGTGSHDTQYF.